The clone carrying this T cell receptor (beta chain) was picked up a small number of times. This record belongs to a study of shared clonotypes between healthy human individuals. CDR3 length: 14 amino acids. Trimming removed 2 bases from V and 4 bases from J; junction bases left unmatched: 2. Germline loops: CDR1 SGHRS, CDR2 YFSETQ. Only in-frame clones appear in the TCRdb table, and some are missing; sequencing was by immunoSEQ multiplex PCR. The sample has roughly 300,000 clones; 70% to 75% are singletons. Material for sequencing was memory CD4+ T cells sorted from blood. Described subset: CD45RA-negative fraction. This receptor was identified in a man aged 25-45 years in good health. The chain couples TRBV5-1 to TRBJ2-1; 8 positions agree with TRBD1. Written as DNA, the CDR3 is TGCGCCAGCAGCTTCGGGACAGGATACAATGAGCAGTTCTTC. Its protein is CASSFGTGYNEQFF.